This section outlines one T cell receptor (beta chain) sequence together with its context. Its specificity is unknown. The record originates from a study of response to subunit inactivated influenza vaccine. Overall study findings and caveats: Each seasonal flu vaccination may recruit only limited new T cells, authors suggested.

There are 14 residues in the CDR3. Per the germline V gene, CDR1 is SGHRS and CDR2 is YFSETQ. V dropped 0 bases and J dropped 6 bases, with 13 bases sitting between them. TCRdb ran MiXCR on the RT-PCR reads and lists one entry per CDR3 protein. Found here are roughly 710,000 distinct CDR3 sequences, 13% to 15% of them singletons; the top ten hold 7.6%. The gene calls are TRBV5-1 and TRBJ2-7, with D perhaps matching TRBD2 (5 bases). Sequenced here: PBMCs from blood, sampled around two weeks before vaccination. The sequence was collected from a man aged 50 to 60 who received an inactivated influenza vaccine. The CDR3 is CASSLETSRGEQYF. The CDR3, as DNA: TGCGCCAGCAGCTTGGAGACCTCCCGGGGCGAGCAGTACTTC.